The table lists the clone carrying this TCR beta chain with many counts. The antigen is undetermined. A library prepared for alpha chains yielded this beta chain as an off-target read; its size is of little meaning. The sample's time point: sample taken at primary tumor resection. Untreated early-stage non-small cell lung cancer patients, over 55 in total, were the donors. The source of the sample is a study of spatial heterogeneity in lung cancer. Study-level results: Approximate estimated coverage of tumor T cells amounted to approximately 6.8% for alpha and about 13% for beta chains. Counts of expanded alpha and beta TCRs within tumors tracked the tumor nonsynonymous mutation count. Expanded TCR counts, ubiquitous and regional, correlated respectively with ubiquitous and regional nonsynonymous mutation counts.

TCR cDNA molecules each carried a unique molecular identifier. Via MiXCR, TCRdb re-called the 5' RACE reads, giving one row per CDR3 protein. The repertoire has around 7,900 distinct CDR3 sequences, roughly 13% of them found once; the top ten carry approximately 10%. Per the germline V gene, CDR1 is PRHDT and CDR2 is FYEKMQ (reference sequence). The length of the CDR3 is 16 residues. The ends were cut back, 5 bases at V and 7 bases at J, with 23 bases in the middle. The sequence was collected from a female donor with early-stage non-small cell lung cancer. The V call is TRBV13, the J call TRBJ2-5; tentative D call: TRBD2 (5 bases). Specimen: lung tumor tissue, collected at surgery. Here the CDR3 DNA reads TGTGCCAGCAGCCTGATAACGGCTAGCACCCACCCGACCCAGTACTTC. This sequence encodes CASSLITASTHPTQYF.